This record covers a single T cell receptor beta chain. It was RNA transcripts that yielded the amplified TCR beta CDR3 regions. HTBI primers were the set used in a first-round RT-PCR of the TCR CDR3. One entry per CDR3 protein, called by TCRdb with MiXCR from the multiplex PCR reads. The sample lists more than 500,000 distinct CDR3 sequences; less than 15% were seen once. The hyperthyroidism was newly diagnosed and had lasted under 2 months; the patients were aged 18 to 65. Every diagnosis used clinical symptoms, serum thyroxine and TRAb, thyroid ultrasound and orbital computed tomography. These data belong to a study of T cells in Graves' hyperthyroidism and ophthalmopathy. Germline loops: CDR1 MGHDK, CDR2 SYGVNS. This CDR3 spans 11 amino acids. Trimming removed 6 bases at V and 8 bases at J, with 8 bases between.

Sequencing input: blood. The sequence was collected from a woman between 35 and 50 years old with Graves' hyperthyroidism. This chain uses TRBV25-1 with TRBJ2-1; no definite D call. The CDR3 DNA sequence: TGTGCCAGCAGCCTCATGGATGAGCAGTTCTTC. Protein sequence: CASSLMDEQFF.